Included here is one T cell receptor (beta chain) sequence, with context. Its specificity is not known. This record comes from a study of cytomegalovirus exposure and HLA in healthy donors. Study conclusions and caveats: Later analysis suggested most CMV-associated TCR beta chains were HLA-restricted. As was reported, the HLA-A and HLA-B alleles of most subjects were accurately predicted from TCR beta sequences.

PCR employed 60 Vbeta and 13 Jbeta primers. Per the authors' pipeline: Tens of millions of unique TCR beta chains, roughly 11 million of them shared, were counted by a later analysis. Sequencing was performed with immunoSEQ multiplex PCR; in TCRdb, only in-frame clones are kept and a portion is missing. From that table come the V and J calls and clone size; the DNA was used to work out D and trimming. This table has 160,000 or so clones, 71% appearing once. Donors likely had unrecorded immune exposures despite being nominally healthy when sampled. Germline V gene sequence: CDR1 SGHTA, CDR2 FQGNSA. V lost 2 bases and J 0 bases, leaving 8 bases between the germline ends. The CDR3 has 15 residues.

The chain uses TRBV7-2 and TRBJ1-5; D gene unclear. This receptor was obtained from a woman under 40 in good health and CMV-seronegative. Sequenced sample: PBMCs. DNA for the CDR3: TGTGCCAGCAGCTTATACAGCTATAGCAATCAGCCCCAGCATTTT. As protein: CASSLYSYSNQPQHF.